These 17 T cell receptor beta chains came from one sample sequenced in a study of regulatory T cells in long-lasting Graves disease. Libraries of TCR beta came from iRepertoire HTBI primers plus Arm-PCR of CDR3 regions. TCRdb re-called the multiplex PCR reads with MiXCR, one entry per CDR3 protein. In the table there are 650,000 to 700,000 distinct CDR3 sequences, about 32% of which are singletons. Time point reported: persistent/refractory GD, antithyroid drugs over 5 years with positive TRAb. RNA isolated from PBMCs was used to make the TCR library. The sequenced sample was peripheral blood mononuclear cells (PBMCs), obtained when the disease was refractory, from a patient treated with antithyroid drugs. The source is a female donor with Graves disease.

The chain carries TRBV29-1 and TRBJ1-2; a possible D gene is TRBD1 (5 bases). V lost 5 bases, J lost 0 bases, and 10 bases lay in between. Germline-derived CDR1 and CDR2 are SQVTM and ANQGSEA. The CDR3 spans 13 residues. The CDR3 nucleotides read TGCAGCGTTATAAGGGGTACTAACTATGGCTACACCTTC. Amino acids: CSVIRGTNYGYTF. Using reference TRBV29-1 and TRBJ1-2 for the parts outside the CDR3, the full variable domain is SAVISQKPSRDICQRGTSLTIQCQVDSQVTMMFWYRQQPGQSLTLIATANQGSEATYESGFVIDKFPISRPNLTFSTLTVSNMSPEDSSIYLCSVIRGTNYGYTFGSGTRLTVV.

To note about this clonotype: This may stem from a read error, because a much larger clone lies one nucleotide away. The chain recombines TRBV28 with TRBJ1-6, with 9 bases that match TRBD1. Germline CDR1 reads MDHEN; CDR2 reads SYDVKM. J was trimmed by 5 bases and V by 6 bases; bases with no gene match: 11. The CDR3 runs to 17 residues. CDR3: CASRDRGFNLNNSPLHF. The CDR3 DNA is TGTGCCAGCAGGGACAGGGGTTTCAATCTAAATAATTCACCCCTCCACTTT.

The rearrangement links TRBV6-1 to TRBJ1-2, with 7 positions matching TRBD1. The V gene's germline CDR1 is MNHNS and CDR2 SASEGT. With V trimmed by 7 bases and J by 4 bases, 3 bases remained unmatched. CDR3 length equals 12 residues. The DNA of the CDR3 is TGTGCCAGCACGGGGGACAGCTATGGCTACACCTTC. This codes for CASTGDSYGYTF.

The chain combines TRBV19 with TRBJ1-5, with TRBD1 identical over 8 bases. V was clipped by 4 bases and J by 4 bases; unmatched bases: 6. CDR3 length: 15 amino acids. Germline loops: CDR1 LNHDA, CDR2 SQIVND (reference sequence). The CDR3 spells CASSNRDRSNQPQHF. The CDR3 DNA sequence: TGTGCCAGTAGTAACCGGGACAGGAGTAATCAGCCCCAGCATTTT.

The chain couples TRBV12-3 or TRBV12-4 to TRBJ2-5, with unresolved D. The length of the CDR3 is 12 residues. Deletions cut 3 bases from V and 7 bases from J, with 9 bases between. CDR3 protein: CASSLGLGTQYF. CDR3 nucleotide sequence: TGTGCCAGCAGTTTGGGTCTGGGGACCCAGTACTTC.

This clonotype has only a few counts. The rearrangement joins TRBV6-2 or TRBV6-3 to TRBJ2-5; perhaps TRBD1 as D (5 bases). The CDR3 has 16 amino acids. Between the trimmed V and J ends, which lost 5 bases and 1 base, there was a span of 17 bases. Per germline, CDR1 MNHEY and CDR2 SVGEGT. The CDR3 DNA reads TGTGCCAGCAGTGAAGCCCACAAGGGGCGCCAAGAGACCCAGTACTTC. Its translation is CASSEAHKGRQETQYF.

This chain uses TRBV27 with TRBJ2-7; 10 positions match TRBD2. The V gene end was trimmed by 4 bases and the J gene end by 6 bases; junction bases not matched to a gene: 6. The CDR3 sequence is 14 residues long. Germline CDR1 MNHEY, CDR2 SMNVEV (reference sequence). CDR3 sequence: CASSSAGTSAEQYF. The CDR3 DNA reads TGTGCCAGCAGTTCCGCCGGGACTAGCGCCGAGCAGTACTTC.

CDR3 protein: CASSGEGTSGTYIQYF. The CDR3 DNA reads as TGTGCCAGCAGCGGAGAAGGGACTAGCGGGACGTACATTCAGTACTTC. The genes are TRBV9 and TRBJ2-4; 13 bases are a match to TRBD2. CDR3 length: 16 residues. J gave up 8 bases and V 3 bases, and 8 bases lay outside the gene matches. Germline V CDR1 and CDR2: SGDLS, YYNGEE.

J is TRBJ1-1 and V is TRBV29-1; no reliable D call. The germline V gene encodes CDR1 SQVTM and CDR2 ANQGSEA. There are 11 residues in the CDR3. V lost 4 bases, J lost 5 bases, and 8 bases lay in between. The CDR3 nucleotides read TGCAGCGTTGTATGGAGTACTGAAGCTTTCTTT. Translated, it gives CSVVWSTEAFF.

The chain joins TRBV20-1 to TRBJ2-5; no definite D call. The CDR3 totals 12 residues. Germline V lookup: CDR1 DFQATT, CDR2 SNEGSKA (reference sequence). V gave up 0 bases and J gave up 0 bases, with 2 bases separating them. CDR3 nucleotides: TGCAGTGCTAGAGAGAACCAAGAGACCCAGTACTTC. Its protein product is CSARENQETQYF.

V gene TRBV25-1 combines with J gene TRBJ1-6; maybe TRBD1 (6 bases). The CDR3 consists of 15 residues. Germline V CDR1 and CDR2: MGHDK, SYGVNS. V was shortened by 3 bases and J by 5 bases, with 11 bases between the two germline ends. The chain's CDR3 is CASSDRQVHNSPLHF. CDR3 sequence (DNA): TGTGCCAGCAGTGACCGACAGGTTCATAATTCACCCCTCCACTTT. Full variable domain (rest looked up from reference TRBV25-1 and TRBJ1-6): EADIYQTPRYLVIGTGKKITLECSQTMGHDKMYWYQQDPGMELHLIHYSYGVNSTEKGDLSSESTVSRIRTEHFPLTLESARPSHTSQYLCASSDRQVHNSPLHFGNGTRLTVT.

This clonotype turned up a few times. The gene calls are TRBV6-1 and TRBJ1-5; 7 bases agree with TRBD1. Germline CDR1 MNHNS, CDR2 SASEGT. CDR3 size: 13 residues. Losses at the gene ends were 7 bases for V and 6 bases for J; bases not matched to a gene: 6. The CDR3 nucleotides read TGTGCCAGCAACAGGGGAGAAGGTCAGCCCCAGCATTTT. Residues: CASNRGEGQPQHF.

This clonotype was counted only a few times. The chain uses TRBV7-2 and TRBJ2-7, with D uncertain. V shed 5 bases and J shed 2 bases, with 10 bases lying between them. The length of the CDR3 is 13 residues. The germline gives CDR1 SGHTA, CDR2 FQGNSA. CDR3 in DNA: TGTGCCAGCAGCCAATACCCAACCTACGAGCAGTACTTC. Residues: CASSQYPTYEQYF. Full variable domain (outside the CDR3, taken from reference TRBV7-2 and TRBJ2-7): GAGVSQSPSNKVTEKGKDVELRCDPISGHTALYWYRQSLGQGLEFLIYFQGNSAPDKSGLPSDRFSAERTGGSVSTLTIQRTQQEDSAVYLCASSQYPTYEQYFGPGTRLTVT.

This clonotype has a single count. The chain uses TRBV29-1 and TRBJ2-7, with TRBD2 identical over 14 bases. CDR1 is SQVTM, CDR2 ANQGSEA, per germline. This CDR3 comprises 14 residues. Germline trimming cut 6 bases from V and 5 bases from J; bases unmatched to any gene: 6. The CDR3 region is CSVGLAGVGNEQYF. In nucleotides, the CDR3 is TGCAGCGTGGGACTAGCGGGAGTTGGGAACGAGCAGTACTTC.

V gene TRBV25-1 combines with J gene TRBJ1-1; 7 nucleotides line up with TRBD1. Germline V gives CDR1 MGHDK, CDR2 SYGVNS. The CDR3 spans 13 residues. V gave up 7 bases and J gave up 5 bases; unmatched junction bases: 7. CDR3 region: CASTTTGRTEAFF. The CDR3 coding sequence is TGTGCCAGCACCACGACAGGGAGGACTGAAGCTTTCTTT.

Many counts were recorded for this clonotype. The rearrangement links TRBV28 to TRBJ2-7, with TRBD2 matching 9 bases. CDR1 and CDR2 (germline): MDHEN, SYDVKM. V was pared by 6 bases and J by 5 bases, with 8 bases of the junction left unmatched. This CDR3 is 14 amino acids long. The CDR3 loop reads CASSPDPSGNEQYF. For the CDR3, the DNA is TGTGCCAGCAGCCCCGACCCTAGCGGGAACGAGCAGTACTTC.

This clonotype has ten or more counts. The V and J genes are TRBV28 and TRBJ1-5; no firm D call. The CDR3 is 15 amino acids. Germline V gene sequence: CDR1 MDHEN, CDR2 SYDVKM. The V end was cut by 5 bases, the J end by 5 bases, with 16 bases between. CDR3 DNA: TGTGCCAGCAGTCCCCATGGGCGTCTTGATCAGCCCCAGCATTTT. Its protein product is CASSPHGRLDQPQHF.